These T cell receptor beta chains were read from a single sample in a study of tumor and adjacent non-tumor tissue in lung cancer. TCRdb reprocessed the multiplex PCR reads with MiXCR, giving one entry per CDR3 protein. The table has approximately 76,000 distinct CDR3 sequences, approximately 68% seen once. Material for sequencing was lung tumor tissue. The receptors here all came from a woman aged 70-85 years with non-small cell lung cancer. Both conserved end residues are part of each CDR3. Each record gives: J gene, D gene, V gene, clone size, CDR3 protein, CDR3 DNA. D genes are given only for firm matches. Expanded clones are given a class, and other clones once, few, many or no size at all.

J gene: TRBJ1-5
D gene: .
V gene: TRBV6-2/TRBV6-3
clone size: .
CDR3 protein: CASINGPPGQPQHF
CDR3 DNA: TGTGCCAGCATCAACGGGCCCCCGGGGCAGCCCCAGCATTTT

J gene: TRBJ2-3
D gene: .
V gene: TRBV28
clone size: .
CDR3 protein: CASSPSYKGRSTDTQYF
CDR3 DNA: TGTGCCAGCAGTCCTTCTTATAAAGGGAGGAGCACAGATACGCAGTATTTT

J gene: TRBJ2-7
D gene: .
V gene: TRBV28
clone size: many
CDR3 protein: CASSLRGGLFSYEQYF
CDR3 DNA: TGTGCCAGCAGTTTAAGGGGGGGTTTGTTTTCCTACGAGCAGTACTTC

J gene: TRBJ2-7
D gene: .
V gene: TRBV6-6
clone size: .
CDR3 protein: CASSYPSESCYEQYF
CDR3 DNA: TGTGCCAGCAGTTATCCTAGCGAGAGTTGTTACGAGCAGTACTTC

J gene: TRBJ1-5
D gene: TRBD1
V gene: TRBV20-1
clone size: many
CDR3 protein: CSARERQGGTSFRVGQHF
CDR3 DNA: TGCAGTGCTAGAGAAAGACAGGGGGGGACGAGCTTCAGAGTTGGCCAGCATTTT

J gene: TRBJ1-3
D gene: .
V gene: TRBV6-5
clone size: .
CDR3 protein: CAGSSTGSGNIIYF
CDR3 DNA: TGTGCCGGCAGTTCCACAGGGTCTGGAAACATCATATATTTT

J gene: TRBJ2-5
D gene: TRBD2
V gene: TRBV7-8
clone size: many
CDR3 protein: CASSGPSGQETQYF
CDR3 DNA: TGTGCCAGCAGCGGGCCTAGCGGCCAAGAGACCCAGTACTTC

J gene: TRBJ2-2
D gene: .
V gene: TRBV29-1
clone size: .
CDR3 protein: CSILSSVESTGELFF
CDR3 DNA: TGCAGCATCCTTAGCAGCGTAGAGAGCACTGGGGAGCTGTTTTTT

J gene: TRBJ1-5
D gene: .
V gene: TRBV20-1
clone size: .
CDR3 protein: CSARDSGGFQPQHF
CDR3 DNA: TGCAGTGCTAGAGATTCAGGCGGCTTTCAACCCCAGCATTTT

J gene: TRBJ2-7
D gene: .
V gene: TRBV12-2
clone size: .
CDR3 protein: CVSRSAEGNHEQYF
CDR3 DNA: TGTGTAAGTCGCTCAGCGGAAGGGAACCACGAGCAGTACTTC

J gene: TRBJ2-1
D gene: TRBD2
V gene: TRBV11-2
clone size: .
CDR3 protein: CASSLGLTGGRPGF
CDR3 DNA: TGTGCTAGCAGCCTAGGACTAACGGGAGGAAGACCCGGGTTC

J gene: TRBJ2-1
D gene: .
V gene: TRBV11-1
clone size: .
CDR3 protein: CANSPRPIGEQFF
CDR3 DNA: TGTGCCAACAGCCCGAGACCCATCGGTGAGCAGTTCTTC

J gene: TRBJ2-7
D gene: TRBD1
V gene: TRBV4-1
clone size: few
CDR3 protein: CDSSQNDRVPYEQYF
CDR3 DNA: TGCGACAGCAGCCAGAATGACAGGGTCCCCTACGAGCAGTACTTC

J gene: TRBJ1-1
D gene: .
V gene: TRBV6-1
clone size: .
CDR3 protein: CASSEQIRGLGEASF
CDR3 DNA: TGTGCTAGCAGTGAACAAATTCGGGGCTTGGGTGAAGCTTCCTTT

J gene: TRBJ1-2
D gene: .
V gene: TRBV11-1
clone size: .
CDR3 protein: CASSHSGDSYGYTF
CDR3 DNA: TGTGCCAGCAGTCATTCGGGAGATAGCTATGGCTACACATTC

J gene: TRBJ2-2
D gene: .
V gene: TRBV4-1
clone size: .
CDR3 protein: CASSQGTSTRELVF
CDR3 DNA: TGCGCCAGCAGCCAAGGGACTTCCACCCGGGAGCTGGTTTTT

J gene: TRBJ2-1
D gene: .
V gene: TRBV5-1
clone size: few
CDR3 protein: CASSLDYRDQFF
CDR3 DNA: TGCGCCAGCAGCTTAGACTACAGGGATCAGTTCTTC

J gene: TRBJ2-7
D gene: TRBD1
V gene: TRBV6-1
clone size: once
CDR3 protein: CASSAQGGIFNEHYF
CDR3 DNA: TGTGCCAGCAGTGCACAGGGGGGAATCTTCAACGAGCATTACTTC

J gene: TRBJ2-1
D gene: .
V gene: TRBV7-9
clone size: .
CDR3 protein: CTSSLVLLVNEQFF
CDR3 DNA: TGTACCAGCAGCTTAGTTTTACTAGTGAATGAGCAGTTCTTC

J gene: TRBJ1-6
D gene: .
V gene: TRBV5-4
clone size: .
CDR3 protein: CATHLSPYNSPLHF
CDR3 DNA: TGTGCCACTCATCTGAGTCCCTATAATTCACCCCTCCACTTT

J gene: TRBJ1-1
D gene: .
V gene: TRBV4-2
clone size: .
CDR3 protein: CASSQEFTGGDTEALF
CDR3 DNA: TGTGCCAGCAGCCAAGAGTTCACGGGAGGGGACACTGAAGCTCTCTTT

J gene: TRBJ2-3
D gene: .
V gene: TRBV15
clone size: .
CDR3 protein: CATSSSFASVSSIGTDTQYF
CDR3 DNA: TGTGCCACCAGCTCCTCGTTTGCTAGCGTTAGCTCTATCGGTACAGATACGCAGTATTTT

J gene: TRBJ1-5
D gene: .
V gene: TRBV10-3
clone size: .
CDR3 protein: CAICREGEGEQPQHF
CDR3 DNA: TGTGCCATCTGTCGGGAAGGGGAGGGTGAGCAGCCCCAGCATTTT

J gene: TRBJ2-2
D gene: .
V gene: TRBV20-1
clone size: .
CDR3 protein: CSARTGLLFGGELFF
CDR3 DNA: TGCAGTGCTAGAACAGGGTTACTGTTTGGCGGGGAGCTCTTTTTT

J gene: TRBJ2-2
D gene: TRBD2
V gene: TRBV10-3
clone size: .
CDR3 protein: CAISGHLAENTGELLF
CDR3 DNA: TGTGCCATCAGTGGACACCTAGCGGAAAACACCGGGGAGCTGTTATTT

J gene: TRBJ2-1
D gene: .
V gene: TRBV29-1
clone size: large
CDR3 protein: CSVEPGFTYNEQFF
CDR3 DNA: TGCAGCGTCGAGCCCGGTTTTACCTACAATGAGCAGTTCTTC

J gene: TRBJ1-5
D gene: .
V gene: TRBV19
clone size: .
CDR3 protein: CASRIRSGTTYSNQPQHF
CDR3 DNA: TGTGCCAGTAGGATCCGGTCTGGGACAACTTATAGCAATCAGCCCCAGCATTTT

J gene: TRBJ2-2
D gene: TRBD1
V gene: TRBV6-2/TRBV6-3
clone size: .
CDR3 protein: CPSVDRDGTGELFF
CDR3 DNA: TGTCCCAGCGTCGACAGGGACGGGACCGGGGAGCTGTTTTTT

J gene: TRBJ2-1
D gene: .
V gene: TRBV6-1
clone size: .
CDR3 protein: CASSGSGAFNERFF
CDR3 DNA: TGTGCCAGCAGTGGATCCGGGGCTTTCAATGAGCGGTTCTTC

J gene: TRBJ1-3
D gene: .
V gene: TRBV7-9
clone size: .
CDR3 protein: CASSLTSDRGNNIYF
CDR3 DNA: TGTGCCAGCAGCTTAACGAGCGATCGGGGAAACAACATATATTTT

J gene: TRBJ2-5
D gene: .
V gene: TRBV10-2
clone size: .
CDR3 protein: CANSKELAEAETQYF
CDR3 DNA: TGCGCCAACAGTAAGGAGCTAGCAGAGGCGGAGACACAGTACTTC

J gene: TRBJ2-3
D gene: .
V gene: TRBV4-1
clone size: .
CDR3 protein: CASSPRVAVGLDTQYF
CDR3 DNA: TGCGCCAGCAGCCCTCGGGTTGCGGTAGGGTTAGATACGCAGTATTTT

J gene: TRBJ2-1
D gene: TRBD2
V gene: TRBV5-1
clone size: once
CDR3 protein: CASSWRENASEQFF
CDR3 DNA: TGCGCCAGCAGCTGGCGGGAGAACGCCAGTGAGCAGTTCTTC

J gene: TRBJ2-2
D gene: .
V gene: TRBV4-1
clone size: .
CDR3 protein: CASSQTSRVAGELFF
CDR3 DNA: TGCGCCAGCAGCCAGACTAGTAGGGTCGCCGGGGAGCTGTTTTTT

J gene: TRBJ2-2
D gene: .
V gene: TRBV10-3
clone size: .
CDR3 protein: CIISEVRNTGELFF
CDR3 DNA: TGTATCATCAGTGAAGTAAGGAACACGGGGGAGCTGTTTTTT

J gene: TRBJ2-3
D gene: .
V gene: TRBV11-1
clone size: once
CDR3 protein: CASSKPNRVGGTQYF
CDR3 DNA: TGTGCCAGCAGCAAACCCAACAGGGTGGGGGGTACACAGTATTTT

J gene: TRBJ2-7
D gene: .
V gene: TRBV16
clone size: .
CDR3 protein: CASTCGGPLERYF
CDR3 DNA: TGTGCCAGCACCTGTGGGGGGCCGCTTGAGCGGTACTTC

J gene: TRBJ1-2
D gene: .
V gene: TRBV28
clone size: many
CDR3 protein: CASSFRPYGYTF
CDR3 DNA: TGTGCCAGCAGTTTCAGACCCTATGGCTACACCTTC

J gene: TRBJ2-3
D gene: TRBD1
V gene: TRBV20-1
clone size: .
CDR3 protein: CSARQERDRVITDMQYF
CDR3 DNA: TGCAGTGCTAGGCAAGAGAGGGACAGAGTGATCACAGATATGCAGTATTTT

J gene: TRBJ2-2
D gene: TRBD1
V gene: TRBV6-2/TRBV6-3
clone size: .
CDR3 protein: CASSLRDKGASTGELFF
CDR3 DNA: TGTGCCAGCAGTCTCCGCGATAAGGGGGCGAGCACCGGAGAGCTGTTTTTT

J gene: TRBJ2-7
D gene: TRBD2
V gene: TRBV5-1
clone size: .
CDR3 protein: CASSPKVAGVYEQYF
CDR3 DNA: TGCGCCAGCAGCCCCAAGGTAGCGGGGGTATACGAACAGTACTTC

J gene: TRBJ2-5
D gene: .
V gene: TRBV5-4
clone size: .
CDR3 protein: CTSSSSTGSVETQYF
CDR3 DNA: TGTACCAGCAGCTCTTCGACAGGATCGGTGGAGACACAGTACTTC

J gene: TRBJ2-3
D gene: .
V gene: TRBV12-3/TRBV12-4
clone size: once
CDR3 protein: CASRHRGADTQYF
CDR3 DNA: TGTGCCAGCCGACACCGGGGCGCAGATACGCAGTATTTT

J gene: TRBJ2-1
D gene: TRBD1
V gene: TRBV4-2
clone size: .
CDR3 protein: CASSHGTGGTDNKQFF
CDR3 DNA: TGCGCCAGCAGCCACGGTACAGGGGGCACGGACAATAAGCAGTTCTTC

J gene: TRBJ1-1
D gene: .
V gene: TRBV5-1
clone size: .
CDR3 protein: CASRVQSPNTEAFF
CDR3 DNA: TGCGCCAGCAGAGTCCAGAGCCCGAACACTGAAGCTTTCTTT

J gene: TRBJ2-5
D gene: .
V gene: TRBV11-3
clone size: .
CDR3 protein: CASSLSGLETQCF
CDR3 DNA: TGTGCCAGCAGCTTAAGCGGGTTAGAGACGCAGTGCTTC

J gene: TRBJ2-6
D gene: .
V gene: TRBV6-6
clone size: many
CDR3 protein: CASAPPGANVLTF
CDR3 DNA: TGTGCCAGCGCCCCCCCTGGGGCCAACGTCCTGACTTTC

J gene: TRBJ2-3
D gene: TRBD2
V gene: TRBV11-2
clone size: many
CDR3 protein: CASSPGGGGRGGDTQYF
CDR3 DNA: TGTGCCAGCAGCCCAGGAGGTGGCGGGAGGGGAGGGGATACGCAGTATTTT

J gene: TRBJ2-1
D gene: TRBD1
V gene: TRBV6-5
clone size: .
CDR3 protein: CASSFLRDRGNNEQSF
CDR3 DNA: TGTGCCAGCAGTTTCCTCCGGGACAGGGGGAACAATGAGCAGTCCTTC